A single sample is the source of the 8 T cell receptor beta chains below, sequenced in a study of blood T cells in healthy people across ages. The use of a sample-barcoded 5' primer and a J-beta primer mix characterized a second PCR of roughly 7 to 11 cycles. TCRdb called the 5' RACE reads again in MiXCR, with one record for every CDR3 protein. The sample carries around 500,000 distinct CDR3 sequences, about 45% recorded once. The specimen sequenced was blood. Receptor source: an elderly man in good health.

A few counts support this clonotype. J is TRBJ2-3 and V is TRBV3-1; TRBD1 or TRBD2 may be the D gene (6 bases each). V lost 2 bases, J lost 6 bases, and 9 bases lay in between. The CDR3 extends over 13 amino acids. Germline V gene lookup returns CDR1 LGHDT and CDR2 YNNKEL (reference sequence). The DNA for the CDR3 is TGTGCCAGCAGCCAAAGGGGGGCTGATACGCAGTATTTT. The encoded protein is CASSQRGADTQYF.

The chain has TRBV7-9 and TRBJ2-3, with D uncertain. Germline-derived CDR1 and CDR2 are SEHNR and FQNEAQ (reference sequence). V was trimmed by 5 bases and J by 4 bases, leaving 16 bases between them. The CDR3 contains 15 residues. This CDR3 is CASSPNRSPADTQYF. For the CDR3, the DNA is TGTGCCAGCAGCCCCAACCGGAGTCCGGCAGATACGCAGTATTTT.

The chain carries TRBV7-3 and TRBJ1-4, with D tentatively TRBD1 (6 bases). The length of the CDR3 is 18 residues. In germline, CDR1 is SGHTA, CDR2 FQGTGA. V lost 5 bases, J lost 6 bases, and 25 bases lay in between. In DNA form, the CDR3 reads TGTGCCAGCAGCGCCCAGGGTAGATCGGGGGCGACTGATGAAAAACTGTTTTTT. Protein sequence: CASSAQGRSGATDEKLFF.

This clonotype appeared a few times. This rearrangement joins TRBV5-1 to TRBJ2-1; 8 nucleotides align to TRBD2. Germline values: CDR1 SGHRS, CDR2 YFSETQ. The CDR3 is 17 amino acids. Trimming at V came to 0 bases and at J to 10 bases, leaving 15 bases not matched to a gene. CDR3 sequence: CASSLGVAGTRSPEQFF. The CDR3, as DNA: TGCGCCAGCAGCTTGGGAGTAGCCGGGACTAGATCGCCCGAGCAGTTCTTC.

The rearrangement uses TRBV20-1 and TRBJ2-7; TRBD2 is a possible D gene (6 bases). V was trimmed by 5 bases and J by 3 bases, leaving 14 bases between them. This CDR3 region has 13 residues. Germline V gene lookup returns CDR1 DFQATT and CDR2 SNEGSKA (reference sequence). CDR3: CSAGGEPGYEQYF. The DNA of the CDR3 is TGCAGTGCTGGAGGGGAGCCTGGCTACGAGCAGTACTTC.

This clonotype has a single count. V gene TRBV6-5 combines with J gene TRBJ2-5, with 8 nucleotides matching TRBD2. CDR1 is MNHEY and CDR2 is SVGAGI in the germline V gene. With 6 bases clipped from V and 11 bases from J, the junction kept 17 bases outside the gene matches. There are 15 residues in the CDR3. CDR3 in amino acids: CASRRPGTRSNEQYF. The CDR3 DNA reads as TGTGCCAGCAGAAGACCGGGGACTAGAAGCAATGAGCAGTACTTC.

The V and J genes are TRBV20-1 and TRBJ2-1; the D gene is possibly TRBD2 (5 bases). The CDR3 is made up of 14 amino acids. Trimming pared 3 bases from V and 7 bases from J, leaving 16 bases between. Germline V CDR1 and CDR2: DFQATT, SNEGSKA (reference sequence). The CDR3 reads CSARGAWSGNEQFF. As DNA, the CDR3 is TGCAGTGCTAGGGGAGCGTGGTCCGGGAATGAGCAGTTCTTC.

This clonotype was found a few times. The CDR3 DNA follows: TGCAGTGCTAGAGATCCGAATTCCGCTGAAGCTTTCTTT. Translation: CSARDPNSAEAFF. The V and J genes are TRBV20-1 and TRBJ1-1, with D hard to call. The V end was cut by 0 bases, the J end by 6 bases, with 11 bases between. The CDR3 runs 13 residues. Germline lookup yields CDR1 DFQATT and CDR2 SNEGSKA (reference sequence).